A selection of T cell receptor beta chains follows, all from one sample in a study of a mutant IDH1 vaccine in newly diagnosed glioma. Their antigens are not known. Clones were sequenced by immunoSEQ multiplex PCR, and TCRdb holds only the in-frame ones, with some missing. The sample lists tens of thousands of clones, under 90% occurring once. The sample in question was PBMCs, obtained from a glioma patient whose treatment included an IDH1 peptide vaccine. These TCRs come from a man younger than 45 with glioma. Each CDR3 is given with its conserved first and last residue. The size entry is marked missing in some rows and otherwise reads once, few, many or a size class.

clone_size,v_call,j_call,cdr3_aa
once,TRBV30,TRBJ2-4,CAWNQPGTSGVGGIQYF
few,TRBV2,TRBJ1-5,CASRAGWSNQPQHF
-,TRBV10-3,TRBJ2-7,CAISSGPGDLYEQYF
-,TRBV18,TRBJ2-1,CASSHLLAEVYNEQFF
-,TRBV27,TRBJ1-2,CASSLRRTGGGYTF
-,TRBV10-3,TRBJ1-2,CAISEAGDNYGYTF
-,TRBV10-3,TRBJ2-5,CAISELGLLETQYF
-,TRBV6-1,TRBJ2-5,CASREGAGGVETQYF
-,TRBV19,TRBJ2-1,CASSIHSGTGTLSSYNEQFF
-,TRBV18,TRBJ1-1,CASSQDRNTEAFF
-,TRBV6-6,TRBJ2-7,CASSFAGDSYEQYF
-,TRBV6-1,TRBJ2-7,CASSEWLAGIISYEQYF
-,TRBV7-9,TRBJ1-4,CASSLAGAGRGSEKLFF
-,TRBV4-2,TRBJ2-1,CASSQVSNEQFF
-,TRBV28,TRBJ1-1,CASEGGVGTEAFF
-,TRBV11-2,TRBJ1-5,CASRLGDRPNQPQHF